This T cell receptor (beta chain) stems from a study of CD8 T cells in ankylosing spondylitis. Notes on the study in general: Disease-linked clones had a CD8+ phenotype and relatively low frequency in peripheral blood.

One entry per CDR3 protein results from TCRdb running MiXCR on the 5' RACE reads. The sample holds 200,000 to 250,000 distinct CDR3 sequences, roughly 24% seen once. This clonotype has at least ten counts. The antigen is not known. The receptor was derived from a male donor with ankylosing spondylitis or in good health (not recorded which). The sequencing sample was made of blood, either unsorted or a sorted T cell fraction (not recorded which).

The CDR3: CASSLFFSARNEQFF. In DNA form, the CDR3 reads TGTGCCAGCAGCTTGTTTTTTTCCGCCCGGAATGAGCAGTTCTTC. The rearrangement links TRBV7-2 to TRBJ2-1; D gene unclear. CDR3 length equals 15 residues. The V end lost 3 bases, the J end lost 7 bases, and 16 bases lay between the germline ends. Germline V lookup: CDR1 SGHTA, CDR2 FQGNSA.